The clone carrying this TCR beta chain was detected only a few times. Drawing of peripheral blood yielded 8.5 to 10 milliliters from each donor. CDR1 and CDR2 (germline): SGHTA, FQGNSA. Trimming shortened V by 1 base and J by 3 bases, and 6 bases separated the two germline ends. The CDR3 covers 13 residues. This sample was included in a study of blood T cells in healthy people across ages. Next came a second PCR, run for about 6 to 12 cycles, which used a sample-barcoded 5' primer along with a J-beta primer mix. TCRdb re-derived calls from the 5' RACE reads in MiXCR, one entry per CDR3 protein. The sample records 350,000 to 450,000 distinct CDR3 sequences, roughly half being singletons.

The receptor was isolated from a man aged 55 to 70 in good health. The rearrangement links TRBV7-2 to TRBJ1-2; weak D call: TRBD1 (6 bases). Sequences were obtained from blood. Here the CDR3 DNA reads TGTGCCAGCAGCTTAGACAGGGACTATGGCTACACCTTC. Translating gives CASSLDRDYGYTF.